Listed below are T cell receptor beta chains from one sample, sequenced in a study of blood T cell repertoires in COVID-19. Some clones are missing from TCRdb's copy, which holds only in-frame ones; the method was immunoSEQ multiplex PCR. The sample carries around 300,000 clones, roughly 85% recorded once. The sample comprised PBMCs or T cells enriched from blood (not recorded which). Source of these receptors: a woman in her forties or fifties who had recovered from COVID-19. Both conserved end residues are part of each CDR3.

V gene: TRBV5-6; CDR3 protein: CASSYRQNYNSPLHF
V gene: TRBV10-2; CDR3 protein: CASSGDRTYQPQHF
V gene: TRBV7-8; CDR3 protein: CASSMNRGTNTEAFF
V gene: TRBV11-2; CDR3 protein: CASSMTGYNEQFF
V gene: TRBV6-5; CDR3 protein: CASGRSLHEQFF
V gene: TRBV19; CDR3 protein: CASSLGTGTTYEQYF
V gene: TRBV19; CDR3 protein: CASSPRQGTHNEQFF
V gene: TRBV5-1; CDR3 protein: CASSSPDRGGTEAFF
V gene: TRBV30; CDR3 protein: CAWSLGQGNNSPLHF
V gene: TRBV6-5; CDR3 protein: CASSIDRGPNEKLFF
V gene: TRBV9; CDR3 protein: CASSVGGGNQPQHF
V gene: TRBV18; CDR3 protein: CASSPGTGAVSSYEQYF
V gene: TRBV29-1; CDR3 protein: CSVEDPGSGGEQYF
V gene: TRBV7-9; CDR3 protein: CASSPPGLADNEQFF
V gene: TRBV19; CDR3 protein: CASSPANEKLFF
V gene: TRBV5-1; CDR3 protein: CASSRDSNQPQHF